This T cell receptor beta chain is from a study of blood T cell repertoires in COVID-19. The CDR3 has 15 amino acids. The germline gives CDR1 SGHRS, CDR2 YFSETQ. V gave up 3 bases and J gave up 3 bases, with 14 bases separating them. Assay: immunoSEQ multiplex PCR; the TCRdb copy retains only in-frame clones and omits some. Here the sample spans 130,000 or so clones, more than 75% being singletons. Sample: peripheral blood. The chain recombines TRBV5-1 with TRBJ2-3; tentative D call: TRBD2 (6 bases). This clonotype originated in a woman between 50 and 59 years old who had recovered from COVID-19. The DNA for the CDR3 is TGCGCCAGCAGCTCCCAGGGAGGCGGGACAGATACGCAGTATTTT. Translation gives CASSSQGGGTDTQYF.